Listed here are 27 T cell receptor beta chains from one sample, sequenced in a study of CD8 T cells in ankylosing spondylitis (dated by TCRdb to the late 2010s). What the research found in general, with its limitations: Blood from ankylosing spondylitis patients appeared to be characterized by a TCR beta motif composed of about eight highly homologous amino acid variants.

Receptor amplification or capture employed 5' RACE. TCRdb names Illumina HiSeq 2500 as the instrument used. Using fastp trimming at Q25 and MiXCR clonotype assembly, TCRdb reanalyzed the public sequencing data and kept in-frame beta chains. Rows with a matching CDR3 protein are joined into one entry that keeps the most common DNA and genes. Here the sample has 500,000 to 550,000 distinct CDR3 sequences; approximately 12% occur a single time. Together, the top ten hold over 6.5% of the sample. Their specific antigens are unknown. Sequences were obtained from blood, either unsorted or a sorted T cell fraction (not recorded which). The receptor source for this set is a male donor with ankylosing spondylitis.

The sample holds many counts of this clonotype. This CDR3 reads CASSPLGLAGIYEQYF. CDR3 bases: TGTGCCAGCAGCCCGTTGGGACTAGCGGGAATCTACGAGCAGTACTTC. The rearrangement joins TRBV7-9 to TRBJ2-7, with 13 bases identical to TRBD2. Germline CDR1 reads SEHNR; CDR2 reads FQNEAQ (reference sequence). The CDR3 extends over 16 amino acids. V was pared by 5 bases and J by 3 bases, with 7 bases of the junction left unmatched.

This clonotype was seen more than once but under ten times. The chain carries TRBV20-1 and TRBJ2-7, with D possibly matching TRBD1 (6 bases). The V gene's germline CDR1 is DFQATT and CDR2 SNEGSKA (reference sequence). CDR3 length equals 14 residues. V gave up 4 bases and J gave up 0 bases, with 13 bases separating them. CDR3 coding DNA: TGCAGTGCTACAGTCACGGGACACTCCTACGAGCAGTACTTC. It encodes CSATVTGHSYEQYF.

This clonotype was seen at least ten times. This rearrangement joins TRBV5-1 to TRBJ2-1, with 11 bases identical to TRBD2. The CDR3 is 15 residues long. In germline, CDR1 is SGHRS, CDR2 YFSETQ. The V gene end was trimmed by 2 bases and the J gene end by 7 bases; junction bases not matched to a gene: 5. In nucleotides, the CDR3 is TGCGCCAGCAGCTTTGGACTAGCGGGTGGTAATGAGCAGTTCTTC. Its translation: CASSFGLAGGNEQFF.

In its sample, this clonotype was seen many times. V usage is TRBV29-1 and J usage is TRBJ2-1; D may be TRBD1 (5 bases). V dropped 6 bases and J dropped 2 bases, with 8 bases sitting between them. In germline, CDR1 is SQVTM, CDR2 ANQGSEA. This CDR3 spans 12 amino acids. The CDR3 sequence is CSVDSTYNEQFF. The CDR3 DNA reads TGCAGCGTCGACAGTACCTACAATGAGCAGTTCTTC.

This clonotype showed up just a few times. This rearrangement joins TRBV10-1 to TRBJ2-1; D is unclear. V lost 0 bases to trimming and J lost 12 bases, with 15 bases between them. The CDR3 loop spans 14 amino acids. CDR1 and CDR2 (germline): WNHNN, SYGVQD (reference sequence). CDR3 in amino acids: CASSESTVSWGQFF. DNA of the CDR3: TGCGCCAGCAGTGAGTCGACGGTTTCGTGGGGGCAGTTCTTC.

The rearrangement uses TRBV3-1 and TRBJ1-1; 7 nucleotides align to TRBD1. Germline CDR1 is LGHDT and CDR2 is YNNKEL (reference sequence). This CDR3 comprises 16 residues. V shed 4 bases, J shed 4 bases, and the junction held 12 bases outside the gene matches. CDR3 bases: TGTGCCAGCAGCCCGAGGACAGGTCCAAGGGGCACTGAAGCTTTCTTT. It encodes CASSPRTGPRGTEAFF.

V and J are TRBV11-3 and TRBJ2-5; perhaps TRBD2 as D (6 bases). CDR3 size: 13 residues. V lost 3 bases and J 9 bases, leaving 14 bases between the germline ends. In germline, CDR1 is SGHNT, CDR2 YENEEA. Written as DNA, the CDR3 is TGTGCCAGCAGCTTTCGGGGGAGTGAGGCCCAGTACTTC. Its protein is CASSFRGSEAQYF.

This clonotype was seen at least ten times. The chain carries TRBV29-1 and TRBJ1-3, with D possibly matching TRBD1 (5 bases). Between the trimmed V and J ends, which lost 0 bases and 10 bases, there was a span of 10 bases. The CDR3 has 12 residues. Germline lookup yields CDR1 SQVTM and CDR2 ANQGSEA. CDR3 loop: CSVEEYGGTIYF. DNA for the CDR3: TGCAGCGTTGAAGAGTACGGGGGGACCATATATTTT.

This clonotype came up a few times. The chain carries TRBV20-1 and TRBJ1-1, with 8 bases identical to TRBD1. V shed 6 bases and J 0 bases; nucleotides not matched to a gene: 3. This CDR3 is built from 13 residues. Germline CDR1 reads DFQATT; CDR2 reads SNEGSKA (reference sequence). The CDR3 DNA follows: TGCAGTGCGCAGGGACAGGTGAACACTGAAGCTTTCTTT. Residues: CSAQGQVNTEAFF.

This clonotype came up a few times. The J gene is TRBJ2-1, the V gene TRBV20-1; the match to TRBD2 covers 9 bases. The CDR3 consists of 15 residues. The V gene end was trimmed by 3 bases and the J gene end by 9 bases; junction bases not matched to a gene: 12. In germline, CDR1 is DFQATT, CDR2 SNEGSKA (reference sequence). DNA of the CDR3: TGCAGTGCTAGCTCGGGACTAGCTGATGCCAGTGAGCAGTTCTTC. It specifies CSASSGLADASEQFF.

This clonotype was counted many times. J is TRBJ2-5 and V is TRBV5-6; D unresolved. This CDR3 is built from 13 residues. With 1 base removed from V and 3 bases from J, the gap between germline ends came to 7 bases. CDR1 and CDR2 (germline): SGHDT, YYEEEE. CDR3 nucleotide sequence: TGTGCCAGCAGCTTGAGTTTAGAAGAGACCCAGTACTTC. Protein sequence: CASSLSLEETQYF.

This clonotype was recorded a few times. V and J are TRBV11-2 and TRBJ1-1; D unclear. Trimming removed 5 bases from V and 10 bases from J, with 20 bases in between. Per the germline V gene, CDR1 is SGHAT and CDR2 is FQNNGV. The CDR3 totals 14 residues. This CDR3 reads CASSHNPLGSGAFF. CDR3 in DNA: TGTGCCAGCAGCCACAACCCTCTTGGTTCTGGAGCTTTCTTT.

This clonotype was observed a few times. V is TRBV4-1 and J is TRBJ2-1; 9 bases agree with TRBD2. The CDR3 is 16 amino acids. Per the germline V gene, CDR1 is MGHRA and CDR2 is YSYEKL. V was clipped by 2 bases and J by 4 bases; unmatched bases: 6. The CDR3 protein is CASSQRLAETYNEQFF. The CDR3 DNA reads TGCGCCAGCAGCCAACGACTAGCGGAAACTTACAATGAGCAGTTCTTC.

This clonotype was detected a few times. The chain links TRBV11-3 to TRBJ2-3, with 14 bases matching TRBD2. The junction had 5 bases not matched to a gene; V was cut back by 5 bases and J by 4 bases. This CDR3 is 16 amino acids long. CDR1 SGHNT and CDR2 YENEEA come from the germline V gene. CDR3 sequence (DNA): TGTGCCAGCAGCATGGGACTAGCGGGAGTGTCAGATACGCAGTATTTT. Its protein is CASSMGLAGVSDTQYF.

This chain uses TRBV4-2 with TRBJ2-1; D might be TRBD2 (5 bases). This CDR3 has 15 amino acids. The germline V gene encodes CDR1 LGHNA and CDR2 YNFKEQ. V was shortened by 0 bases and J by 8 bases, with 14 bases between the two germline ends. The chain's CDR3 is CASSQDAGVRYEQFF. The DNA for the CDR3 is TGTGCCAGCAGCCAAGATGCGGGTGTGAGGTATGAGCAGTTCTTC.

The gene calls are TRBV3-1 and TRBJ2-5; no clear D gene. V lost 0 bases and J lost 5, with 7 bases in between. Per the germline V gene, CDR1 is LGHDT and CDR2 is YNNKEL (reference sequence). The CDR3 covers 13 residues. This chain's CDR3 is CASSQDSPETQYF. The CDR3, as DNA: TGTGCCAGCAGCCAAGACTCGCCTGAGACCCAGTACTTC.

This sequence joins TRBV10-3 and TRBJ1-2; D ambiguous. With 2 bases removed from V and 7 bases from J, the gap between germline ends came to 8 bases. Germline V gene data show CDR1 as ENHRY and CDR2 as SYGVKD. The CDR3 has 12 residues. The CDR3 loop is CAISEPLSGYTF. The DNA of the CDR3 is TGTGCCATCAGTGAGCCCCTCAGTGGCTACACCTTC.

As DNA, the CDR3 is TGCAGTGCTTCTACAGGGGCCCATCAGCCCCAGCATTTT. This gives the protein CSASTGAHQPQHF. V gene TRBV20-1 combines with J gene TRBJ1-5; 7 positions match TRBD1. The J segment lost 5 bases and the V segment lost 5 bases, leaving 6 bases of the junction unmatched. From germline, CDR1 is DFQATT and CDR2 SNEGSKA (reference sequence). This CDR3 has 13 amino acids.

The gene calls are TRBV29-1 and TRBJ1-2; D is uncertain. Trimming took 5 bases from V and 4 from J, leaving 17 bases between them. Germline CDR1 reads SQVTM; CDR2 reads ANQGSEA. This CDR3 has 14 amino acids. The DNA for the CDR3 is TGCAGCGTTTCTATTAGGGCGCTGGGCTATGGCTACACCTTC. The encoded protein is CSVSIRALGYGYTF.

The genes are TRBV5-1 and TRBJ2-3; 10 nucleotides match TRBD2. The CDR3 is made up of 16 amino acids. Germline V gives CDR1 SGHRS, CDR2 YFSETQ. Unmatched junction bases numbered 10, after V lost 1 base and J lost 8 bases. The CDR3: CASSLFTLAGVGTQYF. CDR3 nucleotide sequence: TGCGCCAGCAGCTTGTTTACCCTAGCGGGAGTGGGTACGCAGTATTTT.

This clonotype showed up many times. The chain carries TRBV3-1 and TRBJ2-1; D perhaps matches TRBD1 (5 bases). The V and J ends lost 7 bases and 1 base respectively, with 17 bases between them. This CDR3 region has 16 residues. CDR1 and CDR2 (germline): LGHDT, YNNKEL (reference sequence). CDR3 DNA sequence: TGTGCCAGCATCATCCAAGGGGTATTATCCTACAATGAGCAGTTCTTC. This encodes CASIIQGVLSYNEQFF.

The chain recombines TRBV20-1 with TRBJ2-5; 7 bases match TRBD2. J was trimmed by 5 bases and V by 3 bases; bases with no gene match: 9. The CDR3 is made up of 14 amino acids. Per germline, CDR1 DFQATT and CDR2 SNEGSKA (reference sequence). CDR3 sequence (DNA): TGCAGTGCTAGGGTCCTAGCGGCTGGGGAGACCCAGTACTTC. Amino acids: CSARVLAAGETQYF.

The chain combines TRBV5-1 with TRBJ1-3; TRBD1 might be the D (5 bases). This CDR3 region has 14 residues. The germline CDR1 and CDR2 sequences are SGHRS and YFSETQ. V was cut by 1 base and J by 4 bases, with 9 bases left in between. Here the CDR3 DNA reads TGCGCCAGCAGCTTGAGGGACGGCGGAAACACCATATATTTT. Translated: CASSLRDGGNTIYF.

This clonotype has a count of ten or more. CDR3 amino acids: CSALKGLAGGGEQFF. The DNA for the CDR3 is TGCAGTGCTCTTAAAGGACTAGCGGGAGGCGGTGAGCAGTTCTTC. V and J are TRBV20-1 and TRBJ2-1, with TRBD2 identical over 14 bases. The CDR3 runs 15 residues. J lost 9 bases, V lost 5 bases, and 9 bases had no gene match. The germline V gene encodes CDR1 DFQATT and CDR2 SNEGSKA (reference sequence).

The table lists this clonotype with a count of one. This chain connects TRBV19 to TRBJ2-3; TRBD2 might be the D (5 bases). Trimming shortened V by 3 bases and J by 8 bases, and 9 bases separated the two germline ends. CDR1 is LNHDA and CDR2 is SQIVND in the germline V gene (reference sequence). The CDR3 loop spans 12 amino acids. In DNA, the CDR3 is TGTGCCAGTAGTATCGGAGGTGGTACGCAGTATTTT. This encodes CASSIGGGTQYF.

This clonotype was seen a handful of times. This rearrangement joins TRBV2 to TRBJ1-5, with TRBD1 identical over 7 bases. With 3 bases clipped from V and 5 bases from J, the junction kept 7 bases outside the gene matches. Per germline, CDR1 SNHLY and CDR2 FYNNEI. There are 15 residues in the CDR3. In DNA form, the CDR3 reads TGTGCCAGCAGTGAGTCTACAGGGGAGGATCAGCCCCAGCATTTT. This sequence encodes CASSESTGEDQPQHF.

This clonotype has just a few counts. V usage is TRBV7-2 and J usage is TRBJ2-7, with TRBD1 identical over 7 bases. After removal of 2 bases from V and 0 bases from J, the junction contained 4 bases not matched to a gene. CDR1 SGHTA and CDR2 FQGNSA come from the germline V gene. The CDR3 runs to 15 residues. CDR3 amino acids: CASSLWPGGSYEQYV. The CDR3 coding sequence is TGTGCCAGCAGCTTATGGCCAGGGGGCTCCTACGAGCAGTACGTC.